One and the same sample provided the 30 T cell receptor beta chains below, sequenced in a study of tumor and adjacent non-tumor tissue in lung cancer (dated by TCRdb to about 2018). Bulk unsorted tissue served as the source for RNA extraction, and RNA quality was assessed using a NanoDrop ND-1000 and an Agilent 2100. Libraries were constructed by multiplex PCR. This sample was sequenced with an Illumina HiSeq 2500. TCRbeta libraries were built by three rounds of nested PCR using primers (Table S4), following protocols modified from ARM-PCR. The public reads were run again by TCRdb, first through fastp at Q25 and then through MiXCR, and only productive beta chains were kept. Entries that share a CDR3 protein sequence are merged under the most common genes and DNA. Across this sample there are 120,000 or so distinct CDR3 sequences, with roughly 67% seen only once. The ten top clones hold around 13% of the sample.

The sample was lung tumor tissue. Receptors were obtained from a man aged 30 to 45 with non-small cell lung cancer.

V is TRBV5-1 and J is TRBJ2-2; the D gene is possibly TRBD1 (5 bases). V lost 0 bases, J lost 5 bases, and 8 bases lay in between. Germline V gene lookup returns CDR1 SGHRS and CDR2 YFSETQ. There are 14 residues in the CDR3. The CDR3 here is CASSLGGWTGELFF. In nucleotides, the CDR3 is TGCGCCAGCAGCTTGGGGGGCTGGACCGGGGAGCTGTTTTTT.

Worth noting for this clonotype: A much larger clonotype is one base distant, so this may be a read error. The rearrangement joins TRBV4-2 to TRBJ1-5, with a weak D call TRBD1 (5 bases). The DNA end is more similar to TRBJ2-3, so the J call may be wrong. The germline V gene has CDR1 LGHNA and CDR2 YNFKEQ. The CDR3 has 17 amino acids. CDR3 loop: CASSPVGQGRIDQPQYF. The CDR3 DNA is TGTGCCAGCAGCCCAGTAGGCCAGGGCCGCATCGATCAGCCCCAGTATTTT.

Comments on this clonotype: The junction shows a germline mismatch at one end, possibly a read error. The chain recombines TRBV20-1 with TRBJ2-1; D is unresolved. The CDR3 consists of 14 residues. CDR1 is DFQATT, CDR2 SNEGSKA, per germline (reference sequence). The CDR3 DNA follows: TGCAGTGCAAAGCTGCCGCTTCCTTACAATGAGCAGTCCTTC. Its protein is CSAKLPLPYNEQSF.

About this clonotype: At one of its ends the junction is not consistent with the germline gene, which may arise from a read error. The chain carries TRBV13 and TRBJ2-1, with 7 bases identical to TRBD1. This CDR3 is 18 amino acids long. CDR1 and CDR2 (germline): PRHDT, FYEKMQ (reference sequence). The CDR3 here is CASSPWGTEDWAYNERLF. CDR3 nucleotides: TGTGCCAGCAGTCCATGGGGGACAGAGGATTGGGCGTACAATGAGCGGCTCTTC.

As concerns this clonotype: Without the conserved terminal phenylalanine or tryptophan, this CDR3 likely stems from a read error. The limits of the CDR3 on the DNA are not certain, so only TCRdb's listed CDR3 is given. The V gene is TRBV20-1, the J gene TRBJ1-1; TRBD1, the table's D call, lacks a check against the DNA. The germline V gene has CDR1 DFQATT and CDR2 SNEGSKA (reference sequence). From its first to its last residue, the CDR3 has 11 amino acids. CDR3 region: CSASRGSEAFA.

The rearrangement links TRBV29-1 to TRBJ1-1, with TRBD1 as a possible D gene (6 bases). This CDR3 is built from 15 residues. CDR1 is SQVTM, CDR2 ANQGSEA, per germline. The V end was cut by 1 base, the J end by 10 bases, with 22 bases between. CDR3 nucleotide sequence: TGCAGCGTTGAAGTATCTAGCGGGGTCGGGGGGGCAGCTTTCTTT. Amino acid sequence: CSVEVSSGVGGAAFF.

This clonotype was picked up one time. Without the conserved terminal phenylalanine or tryptophan, this CDR3 likely stems from a read error. The V call is TRBV6-2 or TRBV6-3, the J call TRBJ2-1; tentative D call: TRBD1 (6 bases). The germline V gene has CDR1 MNHEY and CDR2 SVGEGT. This CDR3 has 14 residues. V lost 6 bases and J 4 bases, leaving 13 bases between the germline ends. In DNA, the CDR3 is TGTGCCAGCAGCCCCTTGGACAGTTACAATGAGCAGTTCTAC. Encoded protein: CASSPLDSYNEQFY.

Notes on this clonotype: This sequence may be a read error, since a much larger clone differs from it by one base. The J gene is TRBJ2-5, the V gene TRBV11-2; D unresolved. Germline V gene sequence: CDR1 SGHAT, CDR2 FQNNGV. The CDR3 contains 11 residues. As DNA, the CDR3 is TGTTCCAGCAGCCCCCAGGAGACCCAGTACTTC. Translation gives CSSSPQETQYF.

Only a few counts were recorded for this clonotype. At one boundary the junction diverges from the germline segment, which might be a read error. The V gene is TRBV15, the J gene TRBJ2-7, with 10 bases that match TRBD2. The germline V gene encodes CDR1 LNHNV and CDR2 YYDKDF (reference sequence). The CDR3 is 16 residues long. CDR3 amino acids: CATSRRSASGSDERYF. The CDR3 DNA reads TGTGCCACCAGCAGAAGAAGTGCTAGCGGGAGCGATGAGCGGTACTTC.

Comment on this clonotype: A much more abundant neighbour one base away suggests this may be a read error. The CDR3 ends on some other residue instead of the conserved phenylalanine or tryptophan, so this is likely a read error. This chain connects TRBV20-1 to TRBJ2-7; possibly TRBD1 or TRBD2 for D (6 bases each). Trimming removed 6 bases from V and 7 bases from J, with 19 bases in between. The CDR3 runs 13 residues. The germline gives CDR1 DFQATT, CDR2 SNEGSKA (reference sequence). CDR3 amino acids: CSAPRGHSLEQYS. CDR3 in DNA: TGCAGTGCGCCCCGGGGGCATAGCTTAGAGCAGTACTCC.

On this clonotype: This may be a read error: a much more frequent sequence differs by one nucleotide. V and J are TRBV28 and TRBJ2-5, with no clear D. The germline V and J ends were trimmed by 5 bases and 0 bases, with 4 bases remaining between them. The CDR3 loop spans 12 amino acids. CDR1 and CDR2 from the germline V gene are MDHEN and SYDVKM. DNA for the CDR3: TGTGCCAGCAGTCGCCACCAAGAGACCCAGTACTTC. It encodes CASSRHQETQYF.

This clonotype was recorded a few times. The junction and the germline gene differ at one end; a read error may be behind it. The CDR3 bases are TGTGCCAGCAGTATGGCAGCGAGCGCCGGGGAGCTGCTTTTT. Its protein is CASSMAASAGELLF. J is TRBJ2-2 and V is TRBV11-2, with D possibly being TRBD2 (5 bases). Germline loops: CDR1 SGHAT, CDR2 FQNNGV. There are 14 residues in the CDR3.

With regard to this clonotype: A much larger clone lies a single base off, so this may be a read error. The final CDR3 position lacks the conserved phenylalanine or tryptophan, pointing to a likely read error. This chain links TRBV12-3 or TRBV12-4 with TRBJ2-7, with a tentative D call TRBD2 (6 bases). The CDR3 spans 14 residues. The V end lost 4 bases, the J end lost 1 base, and 11 bases lay between the germline ends. CDR3 loop: CASSSTTRSYEQYL. The CDR3 bases are TGTGCCAGCAGTTCCACGACTAGGTCCTACGAGCAGTACTTA.

To note about this clonotype: A much larger clone is a single base away; this may be a read error. This rearrangement joins TRBV20-1 to TRBJ2-7; 9 bases are shared with TRBD2. After removal of 2 bases from V and 6 bases from J, the junction contained 8 bases not matched to a gene. Germline assignment: CDR1 DFQATT and CDR2 SNEGSKA (reference sequence). This CDR3 is 14 amino acids long. The CDR3 sequence is CSARLAGCNGEQYF. Written as DNA, the CDR3 is TGCAGTGCTAGACTAGCGGGGTGTAACGGCGAGCAGTACTTC.

A single count supports this clonotype. The chain recombines TRBV20-1 with TRBJ2-1; D assignment may be TRBD1 or TRBD2 (6 bases each). CDR3 length: 14 amino acids. The germline CDR1 and CDR2 sequences are DFQATT and SNEGSKA (reference sequence). The V end lost 4 bases, the J end lost 7 bases, and 17 bases lay between the germline ends. The chain's CDR3 is CSAITEGGNNEQFF. The CDR3 DNA is TGCAGTGCTATAACTGAGGGGGGCAATAATGAGCAGTTCTTC.

CDR3 residues: CASSSSIMEKSSYNEQFF. The CDR3 DNA reads as TGTGCCAGCAGTTCCTCCATAATGGAGAAGAGCTCCTACAATGAGCAGTTCTTC. The chain couples TRBV28 to TRBJ2-1; D gene ambiguous. V was clipped by 4 bases and J by 0 bases, with 19 bases between them. Per the germline V gene, CDR1 is MDHEN and CDR2 is SYDVKM. The CDR3 loop spans 18 amino acids.

To note about this clonotype: This may stem from a read error, because a much larger clone lies one nucleotide away. V and J are TRBV10-3 and TRBJ1-5; D is possibly TRBD1 (6 bases). The CDR3 runs 14 residues. Germline V gene lookup returns CDR1 ENHRY and CDR2 SYGVKD. The CDR3 bases are TGTACCACCAAGGGGGGGGGCGAGAATCAGCCCCAGCATTTT. Protein: CTTKGGGENQPQHF.

The genes are TRBV20-1 and TRBJ2-1; 12 bases fit TRBD2. The CDR3 covers 14 residues. Germline V gene lookup returns CDR1 DFQATT and CDR2 SNEGSKA (reference sequence). Here the CDR3 reads CNTKTSGGHNEQFF. For the CDR3, the DNA is TGCAATACGAAGACTAGCGGGGGCCACAATGAGCAGTTCTTC.

In the case of this clonotype: One end of the junction is discordant with germline, which a read error may explain. This chain joins TRBV29-1 and TRBJ1-2; no reliable D call. This CDR3 is 15 amino acids long. The germline CDR1 and CDR2 sequences are SQVTM and ANQGSEA. CDR3 sequence: CSVDVAVAILGGCTF. DNA for the CDR3: TGCAGCGTCGATGTGGCAGTGGCGATCCTGGGAGGCTGCACCTTC. The whole variable domain, filled in from reference TRBV29-1 and TRBJ1-2, reads SAVISQKPSRDICQRGTSLTIQCQVDSQVTMMFWYRQQPGQSLTLIATANQGSEATYESGFVIDKFPISRPNLTFSTLTVSNMSPEDSSIYLCSVDVAVAILGGCTFGSGTRLTVV.

About this clonotype itself: This sequence may be a read error, since a much larger clone differs from it by one base. This chain joins TRBV4-1 and TRBJ2-5; D possibly matches TRBD1 or TRBD2 (6 bases each). Germline V gene lookup returns CDR1 MGHRA and CDR2 YSYEKL. This CDR3 spans 16 amino acids. Here the CDR3 DNA reads TGCGCCAGCAACCAAGATCCGACAGGTGGGGGGGAGACCCAGTACTTC. As protein: CASNQDPTGGGETQYF.

Of note for this clonotype: A much larger clone differs by one base, so this may be a read error. The chain carries TRBV10-3 and TRBJ2-1, with 10 bases matching TRBD1. The CDR3 consists of 15 residues. CDR1 and CDR2 from the germline V gene are ENHRY and SYGVKD. The CDR3 region has the DNA TGTGCCATCAGTGACGCCGGGACAGGGGCAAATGAGCACTTCTTC. Its protein is CAISDAGTGANEHFF.

This clonotype was seen many times. CDR3 nucleotide sequence: TGTGCCAGCAGCTTATCCCGCGGCAGACCCCTCGACGAGCAGTACTTC. Its translation: CASSLSRGRPLDEQYF. V gene TRBV11-3 combines with J gene TRBJ2-7, with D uncertain. From germline, CDR1 is SGHNT and CDR2 YENEEA. The CDR3 sequence is 16 residues long. Trimming removed 2 bases from V and 5 bases from J, with 19 bases in between.

This clonotype was detected ten times or more. V and J are TRBV5-6 and TRBJ1-5; D not resolved. The germline gives CDR1 SGHDT, CDR2 YYEEEE. The CDR3 is made up of 15 amino acids. V was pared by 0 bases and J by 2 bases, with 9 bases between. The CDR3 loop is CASSLAIGRNQPQHF. CDR3 DNA: TGTGCCAGCAGCTTGGCCATAGGGCGCAATCAGCCCCAGCATTTT.

As for this clonotype: This CDR3 is missing its conserved last phenylalanine or tryptophan, likely due to a read error. V usage is TRBV11-3 and J usage is TRBJ2-4, with D possibly matching TRBD1 (5 bases). The germline V gene encodes CDR1 SGHNT and CDR2 YENEEA. Trimming removed 5 bases at V and 1 base at J, with 9 bases between. The length of the CDR3 is 14 residues. The DNA of the CDR3 is TGTGCCAGCAGCCGCAGGGTCGCCAAAAACATTCAGTACCTC. It is translated as CASSRRVAKNIQYL.

For this clonotype: The junction shows a germline mismatch at one end, possibly a read error. J is TRBJ2-2 and V is TRBV11-2, with TRBD2 matching 8 bases. The CDR3 spans 14 residues. Germline values: CDR1 SGHAT, CDR2 FQNNGV. CDR3 loop: CASSPTRLGGELYF. The CDR3 DNA reads TGTGCCAGCAGCCCCACCCGGCTCGGGGGGGAACTGTATTTT. Combining the CDR3 with reference TRBV11-2 and TRBJ2-2 gives the whole variable domain EAGVAQSPRYKIIEKRQSVAFWCNPISGHATLYWYQQILGQGPKLLIQFQNNGVVDDSQLPKDRFSAERLKGVDSTLKIQPAKLEDSAVYLCASSPTRLGGELYFGEGSRLTVL.

On this clonotype: This likely comes from a read error, as the CDR3 has no conserved phenylalanine or tryptophan at its end. The gene calls are TRBV11-2 and TRBJ1-1; tentatively, D is TRBD1 (5 bases). This CDR3 contains 15 residues. CDR1 is SGHAT, CDR2 FQNNGV, per germline. Between the trimmed V and J ends, which lost 5 bases and 1 base, there was a span of 14 bases. CDR3 nucleotide sequence: TGTGCCAGCAGCACACGGACAAGCAGGAACACTGAAGCTTTCGTT. Its protein product is CASSTRTSRNTEAFV.

On this clonotype: One junction end disagrees with the germline gene, perhaps due to a read error. V gene TRBV5-6 combines with J gene TRBJ1-4, with 11 nucleotides matching TRBD1. There are 15 residues in the CDR3. Looked up from germline, CDR1 is SGHDT and CDR2 is YYEEEE. The CDR3 loop reads CTSSLRTGGGEKLFF. In DNA form, the CDR3 reads TGTACCAGCAGTTTGAGGACAGGGGGCGGAGAAAAACTGTTTTTT. The full variable domain, in which reference TRBV5-6 and TRBJ1-4 provide the parts outside the CDR3, is DAGVTQSPTHLIKTRGQQVTLRCSPKSGHDTVSWYQQALGQGPQFIFQYYEEEERQRGNFPDRFSGHQFPNYSSELNVNALLLGDSALYLCTSSLRTGGGEKLFFGSGTQLSVL.

In this sample, this clonotype turned up many times. V gene TRBV6-5 combines with J gene TRBJ2-7; 8 positions agree with TRBD1. With V trimmed by 5 bases and J by 3 bases, 24 bases remained unmatched. Germline CDR1 MNHEY, CDR2 SVGAGI. The CDR3 length is 20 residues. This chain's CDR3 is CASSKGETGDDLPGFYEQYF. In DNA, the CDR3 is TGTGCCAGCAGTAAGGGGGAGACAGGGGACGACCTACCGGGCTTCTACGAGCAGTACTTC.

As for this clonotype: The CDR3 end shows no conserved phenylalanine or tryptophan, and so a read error is likely. V and J are TRBV11-1 and TRBJ2-5; D is possibly TRBD2 (5 bases). The CDR3 runs 14 residues. Germline assignment: CDR1 SGHAT and CDR2 FQDESV (reference sequence). In DNA form, the CDR3 reads TGTGTCAGCAGCACTTCCCGGACTGGCAGGACCCAGTACCTC. As protein: CVSSTSRTGRTQYL.

Points on this clonotype: The final CDR3 position lacks the conserved phenylalanine or tryptophan, pointing to a likely read error. The chain employs TRBV11-3 and TRBJ2-1; D remains unclear. The CDR3 sequence is 12 residues long. The germline CDR1 and CDR2 sequences are SGHNT and YENEEA. The CDR3 bases are TGTGCCAGCTGCTTAGTGCCCGATGAGCAGTTCTTA. It codes for CASCLVPDEQFL.